This TCR beta chain comes out of a study of blood T cell repertoires in COVID-19. About the study: Acute-phase and convalescent COVID-19 samples originated in the United States, Italy and Spain. T cells, B-cell-depleted T cells, or PBMCs supplied cDNA or gDNA.

This clone was recorded once. Different DNA sequences within this sample yield the same CDR3. The CDR3 sequence is 14 residues long. The germline V and J ends were trimmed by 1 base and 3 bases, with 9 bases remaining between them. The germline CDR1 and CDR2 sequences are LNHDA and SQIVND (reference sequence). As processed by the authors: How many nucleated cells were present was estimated from reference gene primer amplification. Method: immunoSEQ multiplex PCR; TCRdb's copy keeps in-frame clones and lacks some. That table supplies the V and J calls and clone size; D and trimming were determined from the DNA. The sample contains over 200,000 clones, over 75% of which appear only once.

The sample consisted of peripheral blood. The chain carries TRBV19 and TRBJ1-2; maybe TRBD1 (5 bases). The TCR sequence derives from a human donor in a cohort sampled during active COVID-19. CDR3 DNA: TGTGCCAGTAGTATAGGGCGGGGCGACTATGGCTACACCTTC. Its translation: CASSIGRGDYGYTF.